This T cell receptor beta chain was documented in a study of T-cell reconstitution after alpha-beta-depleted transplantation in children. This clonotype was observed many times. Looked up from germline, CDR1 is SGHRS and CDR2 is YFSETQ. This CDR3 contains 15 residues. Trimming stripped 2 bases from V and 4 bases from J, with 13 bases between. This sample's TCRbeta library carried unique molecular identifier barcodes. Each CDR3 protein is one row after TCRdb ran MiXCR on the PCR reads. This table holds more than 90,000 distinct CDR3 sequences, about 8% found once. This sample comprised PBMCs from the stem cell graft donor, obtained from the stem cell graft. This receptor was identified in a human donor who donated a stem cell graft to a child with congenital amegakaryocytic thrombocytopenia. The chain recombines TRBV5-1 with TRBJ1-3; D may be TRBD1 (6 bases). The CDR3 nucleotides are TGCGCCAGCAGCTTCGGGGGCTCGGAAGGAAACACCATATATTTT. Translated, it gives CASSFGGSEGNTIYF.